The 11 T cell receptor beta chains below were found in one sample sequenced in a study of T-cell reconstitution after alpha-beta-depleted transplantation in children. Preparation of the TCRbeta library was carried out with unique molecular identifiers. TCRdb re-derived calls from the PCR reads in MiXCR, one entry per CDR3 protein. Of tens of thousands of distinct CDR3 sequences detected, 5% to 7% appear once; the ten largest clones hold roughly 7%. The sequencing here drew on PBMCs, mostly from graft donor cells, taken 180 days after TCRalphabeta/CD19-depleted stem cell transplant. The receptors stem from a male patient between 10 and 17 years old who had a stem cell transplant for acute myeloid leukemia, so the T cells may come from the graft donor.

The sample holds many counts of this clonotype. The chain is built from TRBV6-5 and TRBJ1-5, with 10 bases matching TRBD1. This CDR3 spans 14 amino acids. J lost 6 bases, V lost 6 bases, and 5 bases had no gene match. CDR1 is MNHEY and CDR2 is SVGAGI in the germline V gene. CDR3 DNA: TGTGCCAGCAGGGGACAGGGGCTGTCTCAGCCCCAGCATTTT. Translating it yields CASRGQGLSQPQHF.

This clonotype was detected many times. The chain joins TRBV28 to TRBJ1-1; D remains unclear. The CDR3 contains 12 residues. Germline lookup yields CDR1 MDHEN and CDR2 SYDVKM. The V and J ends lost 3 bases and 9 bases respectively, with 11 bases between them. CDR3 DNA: TGTGCCAGCAGTTTCTATGACCGCAAAGCTTTCTTT. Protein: CASSFYDRKAFF.

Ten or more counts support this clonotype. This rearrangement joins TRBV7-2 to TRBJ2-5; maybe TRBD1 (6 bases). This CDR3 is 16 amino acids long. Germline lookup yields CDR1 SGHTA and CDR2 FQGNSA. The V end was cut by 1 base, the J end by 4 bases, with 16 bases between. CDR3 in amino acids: CASSLEARGLRETQYF. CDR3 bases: TGTGCCAGCAGCTTAGAGGCCAGGGGCCTGAGAGAGACCCAGTACTTC.

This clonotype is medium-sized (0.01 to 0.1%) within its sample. The CDR3 reads CSAGQGANTGELFF. The CDR3 DNA reads TGCAGCGCGGGACAGGGGGCAAACACCGGGGAGCTGTTTTTT. This sequence joins TRBV29-1 and TRBJ2-2, with 12 bases aligning to TRBD1. The CDR3 sequence is 14 residues long. Germline assignment: CDR1 SQVTM and CDR2 ANQGSEA. Unmatched junction bases numbered 2, after V lost 7 bases and J lost 2 bases.

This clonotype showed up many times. Written as DNA, the CDR3 is TGTGCCAGCTCACCGGGACATACTAACTATGGCTACACCTTC. Translating it yields CASSPGHTNYGYTF. This chain connects TRBV18 to TRBJ1-2, with a possible D match to TRBD1 (6 bases). V was pared by 3 bases and J by 0 bases, with 8 bases between. The germline V gene has CDR1 KGHSH and CDR2 LQKENI. The CDR3 runs to 14 residues.

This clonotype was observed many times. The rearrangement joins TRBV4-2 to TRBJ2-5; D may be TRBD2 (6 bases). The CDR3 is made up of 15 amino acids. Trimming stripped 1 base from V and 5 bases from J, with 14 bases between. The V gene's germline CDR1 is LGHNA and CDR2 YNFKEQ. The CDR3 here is CASSQATGGGETQYF. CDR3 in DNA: TGTGCCAGCAGCCAAGCCACAGGAGGAGGGGAGACCCAGTACTTC.

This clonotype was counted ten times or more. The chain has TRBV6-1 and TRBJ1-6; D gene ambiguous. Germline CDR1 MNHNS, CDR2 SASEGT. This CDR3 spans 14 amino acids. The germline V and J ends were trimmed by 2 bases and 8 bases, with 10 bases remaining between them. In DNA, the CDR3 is TGTGCCAGCAGTGAATTCACGTTACATTCACCCCTCCACTTT. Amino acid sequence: CASSEFTLHSPLHF.

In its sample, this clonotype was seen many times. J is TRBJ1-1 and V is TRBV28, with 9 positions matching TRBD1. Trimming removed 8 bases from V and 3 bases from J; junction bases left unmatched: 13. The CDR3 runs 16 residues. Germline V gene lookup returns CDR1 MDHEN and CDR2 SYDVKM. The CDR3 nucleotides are TGTGCCAGCGCAAAACCGAACAGGGGGCGCGACACTGAAGCTTTCTTT. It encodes CASAKPNRGRDTEAFF.

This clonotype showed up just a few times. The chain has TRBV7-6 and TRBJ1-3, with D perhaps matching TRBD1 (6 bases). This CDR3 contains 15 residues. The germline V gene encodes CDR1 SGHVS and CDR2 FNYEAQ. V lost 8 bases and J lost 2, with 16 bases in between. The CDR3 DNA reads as TGTGCCAGCTCTTCCGGGACAAAGGCTGGAAACACCATATATTTT. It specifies CASSSGTKAGNTIYF. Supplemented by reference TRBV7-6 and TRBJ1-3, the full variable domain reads GAGVSQSPRYKVTKRGQDVALRCDPISGHVSLYWYRQALGQGPEFLTYFNYEAQQDKSGLPNDRFSAERPEGSISTLTIQRTEQRDSAMYRCASSSGTKAGNTIYFGEGSWLTVV.

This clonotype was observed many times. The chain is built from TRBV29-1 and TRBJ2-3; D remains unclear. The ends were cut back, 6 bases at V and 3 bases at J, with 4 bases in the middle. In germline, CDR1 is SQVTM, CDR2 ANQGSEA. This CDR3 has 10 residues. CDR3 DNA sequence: TGCAGCGTCAAAACAGATACGCAGTATTTT. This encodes CSVKTDTQYF.

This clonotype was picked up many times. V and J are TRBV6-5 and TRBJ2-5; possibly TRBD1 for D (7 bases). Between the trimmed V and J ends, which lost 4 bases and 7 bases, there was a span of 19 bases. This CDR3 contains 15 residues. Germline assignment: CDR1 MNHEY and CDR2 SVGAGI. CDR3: CASSSTGVAGGTQYF. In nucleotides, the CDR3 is TGTGCCAGCAGTTCCACAGGGGTAGCCGGGGGGACCCAGTACTTC.